The 5 T cell receptor beta chains below all came from one sample that was sequenced in a study of cytomegalovirus exposure and HLA in healthy donors. With 60 Vbeta and 13 Jbeta primers, the PCR was carried out. Method: immunoSEQ multiplex PCR; TCRdb's copy keeps in-frame clones and lacks some. The data show 120,000 to 150,000 clones, about 80% seen once. The specimen was PBMCs. These receptors all come from a male donor in good health and CMV-seronegative.

V and J are TRBV6-1 and TRBJ1-2, with a weak D call TRBD1 (6 bases). Germline V gene lookup returns CDR1 MNHNS and CDR2 SASEGT. V dropped 10 bases and J dropped 3 bases, with 18 bases sitting between them. The CDR3 covers 14 residues. The CDR3: CATCPRGGHYGYTF. In DNA form, the CDR3 reads TGTGCCACATGCCCGCGGGGGGGCCACTATGGCTACACCTTC.

This clone turned up a few times. The genes are TRBV15 and TRBJ2-3, with TRBD2 identical over 7 bases. The CDR3 runs to 16 residues. From germline, CDR1 is LNHNV and CDR2 YYDKDF (reference sequence). V was clipped by 3 bases and J by 3 bases; unmatched bases: 9. CDR3 sequence reads: CATSRGGGRGTDTQYF. CDR3 in DNA: TGTGCCACCAGCAGGGGCGGGGGACGGGGAACAGATACGCAGTATTTT.

This clone has only a few counts. The chain carries TRBV18 and TRBJ2-1, with TRBD2 matching 11 bases. The junction had 6 bases not matched to a gene; V was cut back by 2 bases and J by 0 bases. The CDR3 spans 18 residues. The V gene's germline CDR1 is KGHSH and CDR2 LQKENI. CDR3 sequence reads: CASSPELAGVSSYNEQFF. Written as DNA, the CDR3 is TGTGCCAGCTCACCAGAACTAGCGGGGGTCAGCTCCTACAATGAGCAGTTCTTC.

V usage is TRBV9 and J usage is TRBJ1-6; 7 bases are a match to TRBD1. Germline loops: CDR1 SGDLS, CDR2 YYNGEE. Trimming at V came to 2 bases and at J to 5 bases, leaving 4 bases not matched to a gene. This CDR3 contains 15 residues. Here the CDR3 reads CASSVERGHNSPLHF. The DNA of the CDR3 is TGTGCCAGCAGCGTGGAAAGGGGGCATAATTCACCCCTCCACTTT.

The chain combines TRBV4-3 with TRBJ1-1; perhaps TRBD1 as D (6 bases). There are 15 residues in the CDR3. Per the germline V gene, CDR1 is LGHNA and CDR2 is YSLEER. The ends were cut back, 1 base at V and 3 bases at J, with 12 bases in the middle. CDR3 DNA sequence: TGCGCCAGCAGCCAAGTGTGGGACATCGACACTGAAGCTTTCTTT. It codes for CASSQVWDIDTEAFF.